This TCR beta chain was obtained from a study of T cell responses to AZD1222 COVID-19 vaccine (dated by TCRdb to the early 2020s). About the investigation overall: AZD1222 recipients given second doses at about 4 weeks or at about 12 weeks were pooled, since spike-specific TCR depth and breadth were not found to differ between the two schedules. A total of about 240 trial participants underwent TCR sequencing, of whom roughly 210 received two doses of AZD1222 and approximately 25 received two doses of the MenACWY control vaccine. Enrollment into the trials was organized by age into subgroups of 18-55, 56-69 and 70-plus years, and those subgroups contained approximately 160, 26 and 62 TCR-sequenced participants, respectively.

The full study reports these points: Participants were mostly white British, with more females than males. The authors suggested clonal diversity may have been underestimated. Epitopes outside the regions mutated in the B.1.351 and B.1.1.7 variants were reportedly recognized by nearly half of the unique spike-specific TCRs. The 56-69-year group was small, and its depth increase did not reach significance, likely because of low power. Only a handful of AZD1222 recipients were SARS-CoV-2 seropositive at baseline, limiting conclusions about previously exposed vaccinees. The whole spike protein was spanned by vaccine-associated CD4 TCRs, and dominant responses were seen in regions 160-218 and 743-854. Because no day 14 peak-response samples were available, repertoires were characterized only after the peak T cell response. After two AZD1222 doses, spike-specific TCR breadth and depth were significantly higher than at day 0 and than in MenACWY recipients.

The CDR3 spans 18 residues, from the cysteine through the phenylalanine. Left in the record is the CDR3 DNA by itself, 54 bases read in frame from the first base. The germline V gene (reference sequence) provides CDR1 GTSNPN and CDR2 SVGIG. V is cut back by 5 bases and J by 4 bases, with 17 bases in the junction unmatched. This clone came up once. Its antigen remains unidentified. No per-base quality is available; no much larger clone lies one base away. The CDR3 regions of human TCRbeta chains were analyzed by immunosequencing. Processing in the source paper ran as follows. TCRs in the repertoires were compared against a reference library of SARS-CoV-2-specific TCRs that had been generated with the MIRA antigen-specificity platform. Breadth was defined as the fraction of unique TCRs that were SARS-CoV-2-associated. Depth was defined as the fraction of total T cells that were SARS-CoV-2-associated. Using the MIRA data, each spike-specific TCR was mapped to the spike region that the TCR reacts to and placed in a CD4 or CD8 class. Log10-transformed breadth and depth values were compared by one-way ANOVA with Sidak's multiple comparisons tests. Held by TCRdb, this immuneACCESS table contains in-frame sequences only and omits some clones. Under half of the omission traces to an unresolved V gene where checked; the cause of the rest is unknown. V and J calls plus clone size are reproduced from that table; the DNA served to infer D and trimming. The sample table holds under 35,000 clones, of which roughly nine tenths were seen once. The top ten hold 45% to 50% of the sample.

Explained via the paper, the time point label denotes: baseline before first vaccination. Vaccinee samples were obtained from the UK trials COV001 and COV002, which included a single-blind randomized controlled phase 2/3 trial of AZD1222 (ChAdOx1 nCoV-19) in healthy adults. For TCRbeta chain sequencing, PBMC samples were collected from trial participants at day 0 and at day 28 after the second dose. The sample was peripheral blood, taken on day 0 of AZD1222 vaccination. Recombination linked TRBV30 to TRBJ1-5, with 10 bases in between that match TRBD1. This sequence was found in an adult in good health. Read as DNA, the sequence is TGTGCCTGGCAAACCGGGGGACAGGGGTTCCCTGGTAATCAGCCCCAGCATTTT. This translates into CAWQTGGQGFPGNQPQHF.